This entry lists 16 T cell receptor beta chains sequenced from one sample in a study of T cells after yellow fever vaccination. TCRdb processed the 5' RACE reads anew with MiXCR; each CDR3 protein has one entry. The data contain hundreds of thousands of distinct CDR3 sequences, just over 20% of them singletons. Sequenced material: PBMCs, taken about 20 days after the first yellow fever vaccination. All receptors derive from a man aged 18 to 29 who received the YFV17D yellow fever vaccine.

The chain couples TRBV18 to TRBJ2-3, with 7 bases fitting TRBD1. With 10 bases clipped from V and 3 bases from J, the junction kept 13 bases outside the gene matches. Germline V gives CDR1 KGHSH, CDR2 LQKENI. There are 15 residues in the CDR3. The DNA of the CDR3 is TGTGCCATCGCTCCTGATGGCAGGGGGACAGATACGCAGTATTTT. It codes for CAIAPDGRGTDTQYF.

The chain recombines TRBV27 with TRBJ1-2; D remains ambiguous. Trimming stripped 5 bases from V and 8 bases from J, with 9 bases between. CDR1 is MNHEY and CDR2 is SMNVEV in the germline V gene (reference sequence). The CDR3 is 11 amino acids. CDR3 sequence (DNA): TGTGCCAGCAGTCCGCGGATGGGCTACACCTTC. Its translation: CASSPRMGYTF.

The J gene is TRBJ1-6, the V gene TRBV7-2; D is unresolved. CDR3 length: 14 amino acids. V gave up 1 base and J gave up 6 bases, with 7 bases separating them. Germline loops: CDR1 SGHTA, CDR2 FQGNSA. CDR3 nucleotide sequence: TGTGCCAGCAGCTTAGTAGGGCTTAATTCACCCCTCCACTTT. Its protein is CASSLVGLNSPLHF.

This chain uses TRBV19 with TRBJ1-1, with D tentatively TRBD1 (6 bases). The CDR3 contains 15 residues. The germline V gene has CDR1 LNHDA and CDR2 SQIVND (reference sequence). Trimming took off 3 bases at V and 4 bases at J, with 15 bases between the two ends. CDR3 DNA sequence: TGTGCCAGTAGTATTCAACAGGGAGGAAGCACTGAAGCTTTCTTT. Amino acid sequence: CASSIQQGGSTEAFF.

The chain links TRBV19 to TRBJ2-7; TRBD1 aligns across 7 bases. The germline V gene has CDR1 LNHDA and CDR2 SQIVND (reference sequence). V was clipped by 7 bases and J by 0 bases; unmatched bases: 3. This CDR3 spans 13 amino acids. CDR3 bases: TGTGCCAGTACGGGACAGCCCTCCTACGAGCAGTACTTC. It yields the protein CASTGQPSYEQYF.

This clonotype was observed a few times. This rearrangement joins TRBV5-1 to TRBJ2-7, with D hard to call. Trimming removed 0 bases from V and 5 bases from J, with 12 bases in between. The CDR3 is made up of 14 amino acids. Germline V gives CDR1 SGHRS, CDR2 YFSETQ. The CDR3 DNA is TGCGCCAGCAGCTTGGAGCAGGTGAACGACGAGCAGTACTTC. Amino acids: CASSLEQVNDEQYF.

The chain links TRBV6-2 or TRBV6-3 to TRBJ1-1, with 7 bases matching TRBD1. Germline trimming cut 7 bases from V and 4 bases from J; bases unmatched to any gene: 18. Germline V gene sequence: CDR1 MNHEY, CDR2 SVGEGT. CDR3 length equals 17 residues. The CDR3: CASTKGGFADRSTEAFF. CDR3 DNA sequence: TGTGCCAGCACCAAAGGGGGCTTCGCGGATAGGAGCACTGAAGCTTTCTTT.

This clonotype was recorded a few times. V is TRBV4-1 and J is TRBJ1-5, with 11 bases lining up with TRBD1. With 1 base clipped from V and 7 bases from J, the junction kept 3 bases outside the gene matches. The CDR3 loop spans 15 amino acids. Germline CDR1 and CDR2: MGHRA and YSYEKL. The CDR3 DNA sequence: TGCGCCAGCAGCCAAGGTGGGACAGGGGGACAGCCCCAGCATTTT. Residues: CASSQGGTGGQPQHF.

This chain uses TRBV20-1 with TRBJ1-1, with a possible D match to TRBD1 (5 bases). The germline V gene has CDR1 DFQATT and CDR2 SNEGSKA (reference sequence). CDR3 length: 14 amino acids. V was trimmed by 2 bases and J by 5 bases, leaving 15 bases between them. The CDR3 bases are TGCAGTGCTAGACATACCGGGGGGGGGACTGAAGCTTTCTTT. Translation: CSARHTGGGTEAFF.

The DNA of the CDR3 is TGCAGCGTTTCCGCTAACTATGGCTACACCTTC. It translates to CSVSANYGYTF. The V call is TRBV29-1, the J call TRBJ1-2; no clear D gene. V was shortened by 5 bases and J by 0 bases, with 4 bases between the two germline ends. CDR3 length: 11 residues. The germline gives CDR1 SQVTM, CDR2 ANQGSEA.

This rearrangement joins TRBV27 to TRBJ2-2, with D unresolved. In germline, CDR1 is MNHEY, CDR2 SMNVEV (reference sequence). Trimming shortened V by 2 bases and J by 7 bases, and 8 bases separated the two germline ends. CDR3 length: 13 residues. CDR3 sequence: CASSLRRRGELFF. CDR3 coding DNA: TGTGCCAGCAGTTTAAGGCGTCGCGGGGAGCTGTTTTTT.

The chain couples TRBV20-1 to TRBJ1-1; D is possibly TRBD1 (5 bases). This CDR3 has 17 amino acids. The V gene's germline CDR1 is DFQATT and CDR2 SNEGSKA (reference sequence). The ends were cut back, 3 bases at V and 0 bases at J, with 20 bases in the middle. For the CDR3, the DNA is TGCAGTGCTAGTCCCTGGAAGGGACTTCGCATGAACACTGAAGCTTTCTTT. Translation: CSASPWKGLRMNTEAFF.

The sample holds one count of this clonotype. The chain couples TRBV19 to TRBJ2-7; a possible D gene is TRBD1 (5 bases). Per the germline V gene, CDR1 is LNHDA and CDR2 is SQIVND (reference sequence). Trimming removed 5 bases from V and 3 bases from J, with 14 bases in between. There are 14 residues in the CDR3. Here the CDR3 DNA reads TGTGCCAGTAGTTTCTCGGCCGGACACTACGAGCAGTACTTC. It is translated as CASSFSAGHYEQYF.

This chain joins TRBV7-7 and TRBJ2-7; TRBD1 matches at 7 bases. Germline V gives CDR1 SSHAT, CDR2 FNYEAQ (reference sequence). The length of the CDR3 is 13 residues. Losses at the gene ends were 3 bases for V and 5 bases for J; bases not matched to a gene: 4. Written as DNA, the CDR3 is TGTGCCAGCAGCTTGTACAGGGGCAACGAGCAGTACTTC. Amino acid sequence: CASSLYRGNEQYF.

This chain joins TRBV20-1 and TRBJ1-2; TRBD1 agrees at 7 bases. The J segment lost 7 bases and the V segment lost 6 bases, leaving 11 bases of the junction unmatched. The CDR3 has 13 residues. The germline V gene has CDR1 DFQATT and CDR2 SNEGSKA (reference sequence). The CDR3 region is CSAITWTGAGYTF. CDR3 in DNA: TGCAGTGCCATTACGTGGACAGGAGCTGGCTACACCTTC.

The rearrangement joins TRBV5-6 to TRBJ2-5, with D perhaps TRBD2 (7 bases). Trimming shortened V by 4 bases and J by 4 bases, and 14 bases separated the two germline ends. The germline gives CDR1 SGHDT, CDR2 YYEEEE. The CDR3 contains 14 residues. Written as DNA, the CDR3 is TGTGCCAGCAGCCGACAAAGGGGGGGAGAGACCCAGTACTTC. Its translation is CASSRQRGGETQYF.